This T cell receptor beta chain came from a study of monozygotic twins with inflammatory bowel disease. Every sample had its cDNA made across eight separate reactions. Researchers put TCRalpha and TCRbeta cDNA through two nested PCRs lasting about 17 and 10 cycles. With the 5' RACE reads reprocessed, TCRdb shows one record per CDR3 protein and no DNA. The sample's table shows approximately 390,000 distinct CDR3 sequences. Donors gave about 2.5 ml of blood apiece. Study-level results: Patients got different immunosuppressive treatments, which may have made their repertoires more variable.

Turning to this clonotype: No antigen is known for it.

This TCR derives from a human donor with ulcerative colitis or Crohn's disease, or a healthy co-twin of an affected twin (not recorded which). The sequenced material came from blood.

The CDR3 is CASSYTTGLGTMNTEAFF. The chain is built from TRBV6-5 and TRBJ1-1; TCRdb's assignment of TRBD1 cannot be checked, as there is no DNA. The CDR3 is 18 amino acids. In germline, CDR1 is MNHEY, CDR2 SVGAGI.